These T cell receptor beta chains were read from a single sample in a study of blood T cell repertoires in COVID-19. The assay was immunoSEQ multiplex PCR, and TCRdb's table has in-frame clones only and misses some. The top ten hold roughly 5.2% of the sample, which has 110,000 to 150,000 clones, 70% to 80% seen once. Sequences were obtained from peripheral blood. The source is a woman between 65 and 79 years old with COVID-19, enrolled during active disease. The CDR3 runs from the conserved cysteine through the conserved F or W. Fields, in order: D gene, J gene, V gene, clone size, CDR3 protein, CDR3 DNA. The D gene is left open where the match is weak. The listing skips clone size in some rows; elsewhere it reads once, few, many or a size class.

D: TRBD2
J: TRBJ2-5
V: TRBV4-1
size: NA
CDR3: CASSQGGLAGKETQYF
DNA: TGCGCCAGCAGCCAGGGGGGACTAGCGGGTAAAGAGACCCAGTACTTC

D: NA
J: TRBJ2-2
V: TRBV19
size: NA
CDR3: CASSATQGLTGELFF
DNA: TGTGCCAGTAGTGCGACGCAGGGACTCACCGGGGAGCTGTTTTTT

D: NA
J: TRBJ1-5
V: TRBV30
size: NA
CDR3: CAWTSGPNQPQHF
DNA: TGTGCCTGGACTTCCGGTCCCAATCAGCCCCAGCATTTT

D: NA
J: TRBJ2-2
V: TRBV5-1
size: NA
CDR3: CASSLDWGLNTGELFF
DNA: TGCGCCAGCAGCTTGGATTGGGGCCTTAACACCGGGGAGCTGTTTTTT

D: NA
J: TRBJ1-2
V: TRBV19
size: NA
CDR3: CASSIARGTSRDGYTF
DNA: TGTGCCAGTAGTATAGCACGCGGGACCTCCCGGGATGGCTACACCTTC

D: TRBD1
J: TRBJ2-7
V: TRBV6-6
size: NA
CDR3: CASSRLNRDRVRNEQYF
DNA: TGTGCCAGCAGTCGGCTGAACCGGGACAGGGTAAGAAACGAGCAGTACTTC

D: TRBD1
J: TRBJ1-5
V: TRBV7-2
size: few
CDR3: CASSLGTGPNQPQHF
DNA: TGTGCCAGCAGCTTAGGGACAGGGCCTAATCAGCCCCAGCATTTT

D: NA
J: TRBJ2-6
V: TRBV9
size: NA
CDR3: CASSPTGSSGANVLTF
DNA: TGTGCCAGCAGCCCGACGGGGAGCTCTGGGGCCAACGTCCTGACTTTC

D: NA
J: TRBJ2-7
V: TRBV4-3
size: NA
CDR3: CASSQDSARQGYEQYF
DNA: TGCGCCAGCAGCCAAGATTCGGCGAGGCAGGGCTACGAGCAGTACTTC

D: NA
J: TRBJ1-6
V: TRBV6-5
size: NA
CDR3: CASQLRAFNSPLHF
DNA: TGTGCCAGCCAATTGAGGGCATTTAATTCACCCCTCCACTTT

D: TRBD2
J: TRBJ2-1
V: TRBV6-2/TRBV6-3
size: few
CDR3: CASSYRASGYNEQFF
DNA: TGTGCCAGCAGTTACCGCGCTAGCGGGTACAATGAGCAGTTCTTC

D: TRBD1
J: TRBJ1-2
V: TRBV2
size: NA
CDR3: CASSRQGGGYGYTF
DNA: TGTGCCAGCAGTAGACAGGGTGGAGGGTATGGCTACACCTTC

D: TRBD2
J: TRBJ2-3
V: TRBV6-6
size: NA
CDR3: CASRAAGGPGDTQYF
DNA: TGTGCCAGCAGGGCAGCGGGGGGCCCGGGAGATACGCAGTATTTT

D: NA
J: TRBJ1-5
V: TRBV19
size: once
CDR3: CATNLRVNQPQHF
DNA: TGTGCCACAAACCTCAGGGTAAATCAGCCCCAGCATTTT

D: TRBD1
J: TRBJ1-1
V: TRBV7-9
size: NA
CDR3: CASSAMDRVTAFF
DNA: TGTGCCAGCAGCGCCATGGACAGGGTGACGGCTTTCTTT

D: NA
J: TRBJ1-5
V: TRBV15
size: NA
CDR3: CATSSGGPPYDSNQPQHF
DNA: TGTGCCACCAGTTCCGGGGGGCCCCCCTATGATAGCAATCAGCCCCAGCATTTT

D: NA
J: TRBJ2-2
V: TRBV11-3
size: NA
CDR3: CASSFAGLVVISAGELFF
DNA: TGTGCCAGCAGCTTCGCGGGCCTAGTGGTTATTTCTGCCGGGGAGCTGTTTTTT

D: NA
J: TRBJ2-7
V: TRBV4-1
size: NA
CDR3: CASSQEGLQGSLYEQYF
DNA: TGCGCCAGCAGCCAAGAGGGTTTGCAGGGCAGTCTATACGAGCAGTACTTC

D: TRBD2
J: TRBJ2-3
V: TRBV7-3
size: NA
CDR3: CASSLAGGPWDTQYF
DNA: TGTGCCAGCAGCTTAGCGGGGGGGCCTTGGGATACGCAGTATTTT

D: NA
J: TRBJ2-1
V: TRBV7-9
size: NA
CDR3: CASSFAAEQFF
DNA: TGTGCCAGCAGTTTCGCGGCTGAGCAGTTCTTC